Shown below are 30 T cell receptor beta chains from a single sample sequenced in a study of blood T cell repertoires in COVID-19. Sequencing was performed with immunoSEQ multiplex PCR; in TCRdb, only in-frame clones are kept and a portion is missing. The sample holds around 94,000 clones, approximately 80% seen once. Sequences were obtained from peripheral blood. These receptor sequences come from a man aged 60 to 75 with active or convalescent COVID-19.

This clone was seen a handful of times. The gene calls are TRBV2 and TRBJ2-5; D uncertain. There are 13 residues in the CDR3. The germline V and J ends were trimmed by 3 bases and 5 bases, with 10 bases remaining between them. Germline V CDR1 and CDR2: SNHLY, FYNNEI. The CDR3 loop reads CASSEAPRETQYF. DNA for the CDR3: TGTGCCAGCAGTGAGGCCCCGCGGGAGACCCAGTACTTC.

Only one count was recorded for this clone. The chain combines TRBV19 with TRBJ1-5, with D maybe TRBD1 (5 bases). Looked up from germline, CDR1 is LNHDA and CDR2 is SQIVND (reference sequence). Trimming shortened V by 5 bases and J by 6 bases, and 17 bases separated the two germline ends. This CDR3 spans 15 amino acids. The CDR3 DNA reads TGTGCCAGTAGTCCCGGCCAGGGAGGTTTTCAGCCCCAGCATTTT. Amino acids: CASSPGQGGFQPQHF.

This clone was observed a few times. The chain uses TRBV7-2 and TRBJ2-7; 13 bases agree with TRBD2. Looked up from germline, CDR1 is SGHTA and CDR2 is FQGNSA. The junction had 9 bases not matched to a gene; V was cut back by 1 base and J by 6 bases. The CDR3 is 17 residues long. The CDR3 region is CASSLGGLAGVQGEQYF. The DNA for the CDR3 is TGTGCCAGCAGCTTAGGAGGACTAGCGGGAGTACAAGGCGAGCAGTACTTC.

V usage is TRBV7-8 and J usage is TRBJ1-3; D gene unclear. Germline lookup yields CDR1 SGHVS and CDR2 FQNEAQ. CDR3 length: 15 residues. With 0 bases removed from V and 9 bases from J, the gap between germline ends came to 15 bases. Here the CDR3 reads CASSLAYQAVGTIYF. Here the CDR3 DNA reads TGTGCCAGCAGCTTAGCGTACCAGGCCGTCGGCACCATATATTTT. The complete variable domain, with remaining parts taken from reference TRBV7-8 and TRBJ1-3, reads GAGVSQSPRYKVAKRGQDVALRCDPISGHVSLFWYQQALGQGPEFLTYFQNEAQLDKSGLPSDRFFAERPEGSVSTLKIQRTQQEDSAVYLCASSLAYQAVGTIYFGEGSWLTVV.

The gene calls are TRBV6-6 and TRBJ1-1, with TRBD1 matching 12 bases. The germline CDR1 and CDR2 sequences are MNHNY and SVGAGI (reference sequence). This CDR3 spans 15 amino acids. V dropped 5 bases and J dropped 1; count of bases not matched to a gene: 2. The DNA for the CDR3 is TGTGCCAGCAGTCGGGACAGGGGGCAGAACACTGAAGCTTTCTTT. Protein sequence: CASSRDRGQNTEAFF.

The chain combines TRBV27 with TRBJ1-2, with 12 bases matching TRBD1. The CDR3 runs to 15 residues. After removal of 6 bases from V and 4 bases from J, the junction contained 6 bases not matched to a gene. CDR1 and CDR2 (germline): MNHEY, SMNVEV (reference sequence). The CDR3 bases are TGTGCCAGCAGCTCCCCGGGACAGGGGGCCTATGGCTACACCTTC. Translating it yields CASSSPGQGAYGYTF.

The chain combines TRBV24-1 with TRBJ1-5, with D maybe TRBD1 (6 bases). Germline lookup yields CDR1 KGHDR and CDR2 SFDVKD. The CDR3 extends over 14 amino acids. Trimming shortened V by 3 bases and J by 7 bases, and 12 bases separated the two germline ends. CDR3 sequence: CATSDVRGGQPQHF. CDR3 DNA sequence: TGTGCCACCAGTGATGTCCGGGGGGGCCAGCCCCAGCATTTT.

This sequence joins TRBV18 and TRBJ1-5; D gene unclear. The CDR3 spans 15 residues. Germline CDR1 and CDR2: KGHSH and LQKENI. Trimming removed 2 bases at V and 4 bases at J, with 12 bases between. CDR3 residues: CASSPTQRDNQPQHF. The CDR3 DNA reads as TGTGCCAGCTCACCAACACAGAGAGATAATCAGCCCCAGCATTTT.

This clone was found a few times. The chain links TRBV5-4 to TRBJ2-5, with 8 bases aligning to TRBD2. There are 14 residues in the CDR3. Germline V lookup: CDR1 SGHNT, CDR2 YYREEE (reference sequence). Trimming at V came to 2 bases and at J to 1 base, leaving 1 base not matched to a gene. The DNA of the CDR3 is TGTGCCAGCAGCTTAGCGGGAGTCCAAGAGACCCAGTACTTC. Translating gives CASSLAGVQETQYF.

The rearrangement joins TRBV12-3 or TRBV12-4 to TRBJ1-2; D is uncertain. Trimming pared 6 bases from V and 7 bases from J, leaving 15 bases between. The CDR3 contains 13 residues. The CDR3, as DNA: TGTGCCAGCAGCCCCGGAGGCGGTGGTGGCTACACCTTC. This codes for CASSPGGGGGYTF.

The V and J genes are TRBV7-9 and TRBJ2-1; D unresolved. The CDR3 totals 14 residues. Germline loops: CDR1 SEHNR, CDR2 FQNEAQ (reference sequence). The V end was cut by 5 bases, the J end by 0 bases, with 8 bases between. The CDR3 DNA sequence: TGTGCCAGCAGCCTAAACAGCTCCTACAATGAGCAGTTCTTC. Translating gives CASSLNSSYNEQFF. Together with reference TRBV7-9 and TRBJ2-1, the CDR3 gives the full variable domain: DTGVSQNPRHKITKRGQNVTFRCDPISEHNRLYWYRQTLGQGPEFLTYFQNEAQLEKSRLLSDRFSAERPKGSFSTLEIQRTEQGDSAMYLCASSLNSSYNEQFFGPGTRLTVL.

The chain links TRBV15 to TRBJ2-1; weak D call: TRBD2 (6 bases). The CDR3 contains 15 residues. CDR1 is LNHNV and CDR2 is YYDKDF in the germline V gene (reference sequence). V lost 0 bases to trimming and J lost 7 bases, with 13 bases between them. For the CDR3, the DNA is TGTGCCACCAGCAGAGATGGGGCGGGACGGAATGAGCAGTTCTTC. Translated, it gives CATSRDGAGRNEQFF.

This sequence joins TRBV11-2 and TRBJ2-1; D perhaps matches TRBD2 (6 bases). Trimming pared 3 bases from V and 4 bases from J, leaving 10 bases between. The germline CDR1 and CDR2 sequences are SGHAT and FQNNGV. The CDR3 is made up of 14 amino acids. CDR3 sequence (DNA): TGTGCCAGCAGCTTGGACGGGAGATACAATGAGCAGTTCTTC. Translation: CASSLDGRYNEQFF.

This clone was counted only a few times. This rearrangement joins TRBV9 to TRBJ2-3, with 8 nucleotides matching TRBD2. CDR3 length: 15 amino acids. The V gene's germline CDR1 is SGDLS and CDR2 YYNGEE. The V gene end was trimmed by 7 bases and the J gene end by 0 bases; junction bases not matched to a gene: 7. This CDR3 is CASDRGGGSTDTQYF. The CDR3 DNA is TGTGCCAGCGACCGGGGGGGAGGGAGCACAGATACGCAGTATTTT.

The chain is built from TRBV5-8 and TRBJ2-3; D remains ambiguous. V gave up 0 bases and J gave up 1 base, with 6 bases separating them. CDR1 is SGHTS, CDR2 YDEGEE, per germline. This CDR3 spans 14 amino acids. Here the CDR3 reads CASSLASGTDTQYF. The CDR3 DNA reads TGTGCCAGCAGCTTGGCGAGCGGCACAGATACGCAGTATTTT.

This chain links TRBV5-4 with TRBJ2-3, with 14 bases identical to TRBD2. CDR1 is SGHNT, CDR2 YYREEE, per germline (reference sequence). Losses at the gene ends were 4 bases for V and 4 bases for J; bases not matched to a gene: 2. CDR3 length equals 15 residues. The CDR3, as DNA: TGTGCCAGCAGCACGGGACTAGCGGGAGCAGATACGCAGTATTTT. This encodes CASSTGLAGADTQYF.

The chain employs TRBV5-1 and TRBJ1-2; 9 bases map to TRBD1. CDR3 length: 15 residues. The V gene end was trimmed by 3 bases and the J gene end by 6 bases; junction bases not matched to a gene: 9. The germline gives CDR1 SGHRS, CDR2 YFSETQ. Written as DNA, the CDR3 is TGCGCCAGCAGCTCCTATGGAGACAGGGGGAATGGCTACACCTTC. The encoded protein is CASSSYGDRGNGYTF.

This clone has a single count. The chain joins TRBV6-1 to TRBJ1-6; no definite D call. CDR3 length: 13 residues. V lost 0 bases to trimming and J lost 8 bases, with 5 bases between them. The germline V gene has CDR1 MNHNS and CDR2 SASEGT. The CDR3 protein is CASSEAPDSPLHF. CDR3 DNA sequence: TGTGCCAGCAGTGAAGCCCCGGATTCACCCCTCCACTTT.

The J gene is TRBJ2-3, the V gene TRBV15; TRBD2 aligns across 7 bases. The CDR3 contains 14 residues. Trimming removed 5 bases from V and 3 bases from J; junction bases left unmatched: 5. CDR1 is LNHNV and CDR2 is YYDKDF in the germline V gene (reference sequence). The CDR3 DNA follows: TGTGCCACCAGCGGGGGGGGGTGGACAGATACGCAGTATTTT. Its translation is CATSGGGWTDTQYF.

V gene TRBV18 combines with J gene TRBJ1-2, with 7 bases lining up with TRBD1. Trimming took 4 bases from V and 8 from J; bases not matched to a gene: 10. The CDR3 runs to 14 residues. CDR1 KGHSH and CDR2 LQKENI come from the germline V gene. CDR3 sequence (DNA): TGTGCCAGCTCACACCCTACAGGGGTCTACGGCTACACCTTC. Translating it yields CASSHPTGVYGYTF.

This clone was observed a few times. V is TRBV2 and J is TRBJ2-7; 8 bases agree with TRBD1. Trimming cost V 3 bases and J 2 bases; bases outside gene matches: 3. Germline CDR1 is SNHLY and CDR2 is FYNNEI. The CDR3 runs to 14 residues. CDR3 amino acids: CASSEQGATYEQYF. In DNA, the CDR3 is TGTGCCAGCAGTGAGCAGGGGGCCACCTACGAGCAGTACTTC.

The genes are TRBV7-2 and TRBJ1-2; D is unclear. The CDR3 consists of 12 residues. CDR1 is SGHTA and CDR2 is FQGNSA in the germline V gene. Trimming left V 1 base short and J 8 bases short, with 8 bases between. CDR3 in amino acids: CASSLEVGGYTF. In DNA, the CDR3 is TGTGCCAGCAGCTTAGAGGTGGGCGGCTACACCTTC.

On this clone: One end of the junction varies from germline; a read error may be responsible. The V call is TRBV12-3 or TRBV12-4, the J call TRBJ2-3, with TRBD2 matching 7 bases. This CDR3 has 13 amino acids. The CDR3, as DNA: TGTGCCAGCAGTCCCACCTCCGGGACTACCAGGGATTTT. It yields the protein CASSPTSGTTRDF.

The chain recombines TRBV27 with TRBJ1-1, with 10 bases that match TRBD1. Germline CDR1 reads MNHEY; CDR2 reads SMNVEV (reference sequence). J lost 1 base, V lost 6 bases, and 8 bases had no gene match. The CDR3 is 16 residues long. The CDR3 DNA follows: TGTGCCAGCAGCCCGGGACAGGGGATCCCGAACACTGAAGCTTTCTTT. It encodes CASSPGQGIPNTEAFF.

The chain joins TRBV5-1 to TRBJ2-7, with 7 bases lining up with TRBD2. In germline, CDR1 is SGHRS, CDR2 YFSETQ. The CDR3 is 13 amino acids. The V gene end was trimmed by 3 bases and the J gene end by 2 bases; junction bases not matched to a gene: 2. The DNA for the CDR3 is TGCGCCAGCAGCTCCGGACTAGCCTACGAGCAGTACTTC. Translated, it gives CASSSGLAYEQYF. The variable domain in full, with the rest retrieved from reference TRBV5-1 and TRBJ2-7, is KAGVTQTPRYLIKTRGQQVTLSCSPISGHRSVSWYQQTPGQGLQFLFEYFSETQRNKGNFPGRFSGRQFSNSRSEMNVSTLELGDSALYLCASSSGLAYEQYFGPGTRLTVT.

In nucleotides, the CDR3 is TGTGCCAGCAGTCCGAGTACCGGTCTCGGGGAGCTGTTTTTT. Residues: CASSPSTGLGELFF. The rearrangement links TRBV11-3 to TRBJ2-2; unclear D gene. The CDR3 length is 14 residues. Germline V CDR1 and CDR2: SGHNT, YENEEA. Trimming left V 6 bases short and J 7 bases short, with 15 bases between.

The chain joins TRBV4-3 to TRBJ2-4; TRBD2 agrees at 9 bases. V shed 4 bases, J shed 7 bases, and the junction held 11 bases outside the gene matches. Germline V CDR1 and CDR2: LGHNA, YSLEER. This CDR3 is 16 amino acids long. CDR3 amino acids: CASSPTSGPGPNIQYF. The DNA for the CDR3 is TGCGCCAGCAGCCCGACTAGCGGCCCCGGACCGAACATTCAGTACTTC.

The V call is TRBV13, the J call TRBJ2-3; 10 positions agree with TRBD2. Germline CDR1 PRHDT, CDR2 FYEKMQ (reference sequence). CDR3 length: 16 amino acids. The V and J ends lost 3 bases and 7 bases, in that order; junction bases with no gene match: 10. The CDR3 sequence: CASSFVASGSVNTQYF. CDR3 DNA: TGTGCCAGCAGCTTTGTGGCTAGCGGGAGCGTGAATACGCAGTATTTT.

This clone was observed a handful of times. V is TRBV19 and J is TRBJ1-3; 7 positions agree with TRBD1. The junction had 6 bases not matched to a gene; V was cut back by 7 bases and J by 0 bases. The CDR3 covers 15 residues. The germline V gene has CDR1 LNHDA and CDR2 SQIVND (reference sequence). The CDR3 coding sequence is TGTGCCAGTACTCAAGGGGGCCGCTCTGGAAACACCATATATTTT. The encoded protein is CASTQGGRSGNTIYF.

This rearrangement joins TRBV6-2 or TRBV6-3 to TRBJ1-2; 7 nucleotides line up with TRBD1. The CDR3 contains 15 residues. Unmatched junction bases numbered 6, after V lost 0 bases and J lost 5 bases. CDR1 MNHEY and CDR2 SVGEGT come from the germline V gene. DNA for the CDR3: TGTGCCAGCAGTTACTCCGGGACAGAAATATATGGCTACACCTTC. Translated, it gives CASSYSGTEIYGYTF.